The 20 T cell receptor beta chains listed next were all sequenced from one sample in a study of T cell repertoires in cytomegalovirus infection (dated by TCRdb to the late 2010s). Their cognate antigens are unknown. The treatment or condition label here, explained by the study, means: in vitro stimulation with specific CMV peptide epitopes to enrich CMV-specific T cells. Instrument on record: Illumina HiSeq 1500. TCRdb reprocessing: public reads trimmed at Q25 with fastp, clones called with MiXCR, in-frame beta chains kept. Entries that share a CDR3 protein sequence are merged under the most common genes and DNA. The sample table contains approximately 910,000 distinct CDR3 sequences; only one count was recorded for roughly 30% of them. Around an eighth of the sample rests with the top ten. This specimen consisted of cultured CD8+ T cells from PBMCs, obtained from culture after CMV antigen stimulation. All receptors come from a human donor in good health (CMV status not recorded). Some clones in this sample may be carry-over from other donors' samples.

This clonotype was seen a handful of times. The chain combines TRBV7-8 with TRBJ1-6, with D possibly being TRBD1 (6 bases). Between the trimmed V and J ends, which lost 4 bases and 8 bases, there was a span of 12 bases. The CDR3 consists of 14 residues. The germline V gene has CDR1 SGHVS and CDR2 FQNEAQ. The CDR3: CASSSGGDHSPLHF. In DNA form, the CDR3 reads TGTGCCAGCAGCTCTGGGGGCGATCATTCACCCCTCCACTTT.

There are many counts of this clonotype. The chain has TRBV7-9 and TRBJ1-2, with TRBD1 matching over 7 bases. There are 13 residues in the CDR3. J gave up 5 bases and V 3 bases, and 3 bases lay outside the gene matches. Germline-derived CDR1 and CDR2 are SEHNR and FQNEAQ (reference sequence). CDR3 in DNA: TGTGCCAGCAGCTTTAAGGGGGCGTATGGCTACACCTTC. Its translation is CASSFKGAYGYTF.

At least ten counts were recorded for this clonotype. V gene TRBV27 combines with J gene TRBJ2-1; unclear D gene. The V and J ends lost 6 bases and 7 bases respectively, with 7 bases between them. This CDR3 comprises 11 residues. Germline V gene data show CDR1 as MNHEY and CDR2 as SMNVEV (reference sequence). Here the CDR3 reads CASSLGNEQFF. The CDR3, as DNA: TGTGCCAGCAGCTTAGGGAATGAGCAGTTCTTC.

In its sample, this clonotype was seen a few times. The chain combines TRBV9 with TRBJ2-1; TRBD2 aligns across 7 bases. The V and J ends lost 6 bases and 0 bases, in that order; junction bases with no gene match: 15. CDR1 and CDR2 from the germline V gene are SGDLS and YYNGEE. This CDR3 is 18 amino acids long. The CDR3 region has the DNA TGTGCCAGCACTCCGGGAGGAGGGGCTCCGAGCTCCTACAATGAGCAGTTCTTC. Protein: CASTPGGGAPSSYNEQFF.

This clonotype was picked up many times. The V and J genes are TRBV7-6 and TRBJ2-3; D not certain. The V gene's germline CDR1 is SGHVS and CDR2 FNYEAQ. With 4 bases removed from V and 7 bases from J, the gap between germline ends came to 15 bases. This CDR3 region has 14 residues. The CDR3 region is CASSSRSLQNTQYF. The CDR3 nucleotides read TGTGCCAGCAGCTCGAGAAGTCTACAAAATACGCAGTATTTT.

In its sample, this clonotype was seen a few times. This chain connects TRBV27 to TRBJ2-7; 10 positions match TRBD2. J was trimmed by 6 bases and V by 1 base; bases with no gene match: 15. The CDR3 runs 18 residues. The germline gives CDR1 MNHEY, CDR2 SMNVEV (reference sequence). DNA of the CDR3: TGTGCCAGCAGTTTATTAGCTAGCGGGGGTACGACTGGGGGCGAGCAGTACTTC. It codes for CASSLLASGGTTGGEQYF.

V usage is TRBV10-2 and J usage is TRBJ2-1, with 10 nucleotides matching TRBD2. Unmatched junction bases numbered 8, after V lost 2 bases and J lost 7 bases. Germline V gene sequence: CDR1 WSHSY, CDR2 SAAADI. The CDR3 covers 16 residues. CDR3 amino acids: CASSEEIAGGQNEQFF. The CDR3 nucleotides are TGCGCCAGCAGTGAGGAAATAGCGGGGGGTCAGAATGAGCAGTTCTTC.

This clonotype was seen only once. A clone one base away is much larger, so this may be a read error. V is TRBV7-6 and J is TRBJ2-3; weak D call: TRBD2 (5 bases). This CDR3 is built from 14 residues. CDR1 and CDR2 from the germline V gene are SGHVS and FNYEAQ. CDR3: CTSSLAFRTDTQYF. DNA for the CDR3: TGTACCAGCAGCTTAGCGTTTAGGACAGATACGCAGTATTTT.

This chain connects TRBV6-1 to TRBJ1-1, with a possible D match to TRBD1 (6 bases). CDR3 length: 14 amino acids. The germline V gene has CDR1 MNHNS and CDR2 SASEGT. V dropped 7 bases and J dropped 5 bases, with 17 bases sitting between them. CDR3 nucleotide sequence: TGTGCCAGCACCCGTGGAAGGGGGGGGACTGAAGCTTTCTTT. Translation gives CASTRGRGGTEAFF.

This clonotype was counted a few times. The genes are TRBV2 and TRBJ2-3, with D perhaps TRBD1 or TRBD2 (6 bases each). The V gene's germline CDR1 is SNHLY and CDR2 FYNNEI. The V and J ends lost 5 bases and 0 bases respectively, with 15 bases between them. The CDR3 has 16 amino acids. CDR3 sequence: CASSRWGRDSTDTQYF. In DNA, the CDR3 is TGTGCCAGCAGTAGGTGGGGGCGGGACAGCACAGATACGCAGTATTTT.

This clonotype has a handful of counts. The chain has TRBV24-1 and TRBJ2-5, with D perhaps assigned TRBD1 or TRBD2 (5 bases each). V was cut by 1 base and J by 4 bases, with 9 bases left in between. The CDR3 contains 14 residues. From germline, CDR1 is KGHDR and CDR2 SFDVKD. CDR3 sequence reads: CATSDFVGTETQYF. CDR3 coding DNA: TGTGCCACCAGTGATTTCGTAGGGACAGAGACCCAGTACTTC.

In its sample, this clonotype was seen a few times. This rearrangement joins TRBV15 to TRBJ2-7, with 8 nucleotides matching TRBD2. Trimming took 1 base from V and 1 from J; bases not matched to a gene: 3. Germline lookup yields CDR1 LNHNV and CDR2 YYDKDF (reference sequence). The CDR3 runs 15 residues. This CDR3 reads CATSRGAGGSYEQYV. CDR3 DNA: TGTGCCACCAGCAGAGGGGCGGGGGGTTCCTACGAGCAGTACGTC.

CDR3 protein: CASSFGGGHYEQYF. CDR3 in DNA: TGTGCCAGCAGTTTCGGTGGGGGGCACTACGAGCAGTACTTC. This chain connects TRBV12-3 or TRBV12-4 to TRBJ2-7; either TRBD1 or TRBD2 may fit D (6 bases each). V lost 3 bases to trimming and J lost 3 bases, with 12 bases between them. This CDR3 is 14 amino acids long.

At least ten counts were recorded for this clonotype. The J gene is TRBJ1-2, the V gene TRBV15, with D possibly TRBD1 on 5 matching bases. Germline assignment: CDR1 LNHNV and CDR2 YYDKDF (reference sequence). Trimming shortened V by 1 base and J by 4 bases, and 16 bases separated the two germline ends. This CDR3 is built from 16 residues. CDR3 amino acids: CATSRGKGPQIYGYTF. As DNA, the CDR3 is TGTGCCACCAGCAGAGGAAAGGGGCCCCAAATCTATGGCTACACCTTC.

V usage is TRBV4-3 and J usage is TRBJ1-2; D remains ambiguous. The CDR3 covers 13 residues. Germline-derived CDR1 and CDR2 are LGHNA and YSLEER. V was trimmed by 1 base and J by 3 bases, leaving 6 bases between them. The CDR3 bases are TGCGCCAGCAGCCAAGGGACTTACTATGGCTACACCTTC. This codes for CASSQGTYYGYTF.

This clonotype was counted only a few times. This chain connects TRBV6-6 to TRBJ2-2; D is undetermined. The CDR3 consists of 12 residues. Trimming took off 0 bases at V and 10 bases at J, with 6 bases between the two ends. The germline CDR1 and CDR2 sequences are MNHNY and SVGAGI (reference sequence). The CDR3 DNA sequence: TGTGCCAGCAGTTACTCGAAGGAGGAGCTGTTTTTT. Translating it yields CASSYSKEELFF.

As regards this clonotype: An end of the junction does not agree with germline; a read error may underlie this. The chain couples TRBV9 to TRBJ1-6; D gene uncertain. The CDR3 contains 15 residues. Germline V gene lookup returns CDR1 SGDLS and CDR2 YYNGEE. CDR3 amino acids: CASSVDSTLNSPLHF. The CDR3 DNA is TGTGCCAGCAGCGTAGACAGCACCTTGAATTCACCCCTTCACTTT.

DNA for the CDR3: TGCAGTGCTTCTAGGGGAAACGAGCAGTACTTC. This codes for CSASRGNEQYF. The gene calls are TRBV20-1 and TRBJ2-7, with a weak D call TRBD1 (5 bases). The CDR3 covers 11 residues. V lost 5 bases and J 5 bases, leaving 10 bases between the germline ends. Germline V gives CDR1 DFQATT, CDR2 SNEGSKA (reference sequence).

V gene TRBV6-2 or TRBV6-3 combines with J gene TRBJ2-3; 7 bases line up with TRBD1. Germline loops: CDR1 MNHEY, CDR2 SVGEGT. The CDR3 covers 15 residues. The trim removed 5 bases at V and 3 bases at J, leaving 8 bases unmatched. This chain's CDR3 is CASSIGGARTDTQYF. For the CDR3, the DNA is TGTGCCAGCAGTATAGGGGGCGCACGAACAGATACGCAGTATTTT.

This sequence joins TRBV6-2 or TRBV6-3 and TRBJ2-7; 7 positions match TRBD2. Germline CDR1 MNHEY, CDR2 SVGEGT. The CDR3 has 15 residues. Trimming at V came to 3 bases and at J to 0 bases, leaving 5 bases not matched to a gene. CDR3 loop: CASSYSAGSSYEQYF. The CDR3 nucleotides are TGTGCCAGCAGTTATTCAGCGGGGAGCTCCTACGAGCAGTACTTC.